The clone carrying this T cell receptor (beta chain) was recorded at least ten times. What it binds is not known. The sample belongs to a study of T cell repertoires in cytomegalovirus infection. As for the study in general: Public TCR beta signatures were indicative of both CMV infection and a matching HLA type. Findings of the study overall: The study found HLA-C-restricted CMV-specific TCR beta clonotypes dominating the ex vivo response. The study identified carriers of CMV plus the relevant HLA from cumulative public TCR beta family frequency.

MiXCR was run by TCRdb on the reads, yielding one entry per CDR3 protein. There are 300,000 or so distinct CDR3 sequences in the sample; just under 25% occur only once, and approximately 12% lies in the top ten. Trimming took 5 bases from V and 2 from J, leaving 15 bases between them. The CDR3 loop spans 15 amino acids. From germline, CDR1 is SGHTA and CDR2 FQGNSA. The starting material was cultured PBMCs, obtained from culture after CMV antigen stimulation. This TCR was recovered from a human donor in good health (CMV status not recorded). Some clones in this sample may be carry-over from other donors' samples. This chain connects TRBV7-2 to TRBJ1-2, with D perhaps matching TRBD1 (6 bases). The CDR3 is CASSQDSPPNYGYTF. The CDR3 nucleotides read TGTGCCAGCAGCCAGGACAGCCCACCGAACTATGGCTACACCTTC.